This TCR beta chain was recorded in a study of vaccination effects on CD4 cells after COVID-19. Profiled with immunoSEQ multiplex PCR; TCRdb holds only in-frame clones, not every one. The profile shows around 46,000 clones, approximately 70% of them singletons. The germline CDR1 and CDR2 sequences are KGHSH and LQKENI. Trimming shortened V by 0 bases and J by 5 bases, and 13 bases separated the two germline ends. The CDR3 contains 16 residues. Sequencing followed a ViraFEST assay step that expanded antigen-specific CD4+ T cells with viral peptide pools. Once cultured for approximately ten days, the cells underwent separation to obtain CD4+ T cells. A PCR test confirmed that the person had SARS-CoV-2 infection between March and December 2020. As for this clone: Its antigen is unidentified.

This sequence originates from a human donor who had a prior SARS-CoV-2 infection. J is TRBJ2-2 and V is TRBV18; TRBD1 or TRBD2 may be the D gene (5 bases each). Sequenced material: CD4+ T cells from PBMCs cultured with a peptide pool, taken before COVID-19 vaccination. CDR3 bases: TGTGCCAGCTCACCACCGAGCGGTGGGACGACCGGGGAGCTGTTTTTT. Translation gives CASSPPSGGTTGELFF.